The 31 T cell receptor beta chains below come from one sample, sequenced in a study of identical twins. TCRdb re-derived calls from the 5' RACE reads in MiXCR, one entry per CDR3 protein. In the table there are roughly 200,000 distinct CDR3 sequences, more than 6.5% of which are singletons. This same sample was also part of a study on yellow fever vaccine responses in identical twins.

The sequencing input was memory (CD45RO+) T cells sorted from blood. The receptors derive from a woman aged 18-35 years in good health.

CDR3 bases: TGTGCCAGCAGCTTGGTCCAGGGAACAGGGGGCAAAAGCTCCTACAATGAGCAGTTCTTC. Protein product: CASSLVQGTGGKSSYNEQFF. The chain has TRBV5-4 and TRBJ2-1; the match to TRBD1 covers 9 bases. V lost 0 bases and J lost 0; bases outside the gene matches: 13. Germline-derived CDR1 and CDR2 are SGHNT and YYREEE (reference sequence). The CDR3 is 20 residues long.

This sequence joins TRBV6-2 or TRBV6-3 and TRBJ2-1; 10 nucleotides agree with TRBD2. Germline CDR1 MNHEY, CDR2 SVGEGT. J was trimmed by 0 bases and V by 7 bases; bases with no gene match: 3. CDR3 size: 15 residues. The DNA of the CDR3 is TGTGCCAGCAAGCGGGAGGGGAGCTCCTACAATGAGCAGTTCTTC. Translating gives CASKREGSSYNEQFF.

This chain connects TRBV5-3 to TRBJ2-1; a weak D match, TRBD1 (6 bases). TRBV5-3 is labeled an ORF, and its function is uncertain. V lost 7 bases, J lost 6 bases, and 14 bases lay in between. CDR3 size: 13 residues. This chain's CDR3 is CARCQQGANEQFF. The CDR3 region has the DNA TGTGCCAGATGCCAACAGGGAGCCAATGAGCAGTTCTTC.

This clonotype has a count of ten or more. The gene calls are TRBV5-1 and TRBJ2-2; TRBD1 aligns across 10 bases. The V and J ends lost 4 bases and 2 bases, in that order; junction bases with no gene match: 5. This CDR3 comprises 16 residues. Germline CDR1 and CDR2: SGHRS and YFSETQ. In DNA form, the CDR3 reads TGCGCCAGCAGCCACCGGGACAGGGGTAACACCGGGGAGCTGTTTTTT. As protein: CASSHRDRGNTGELFF.

This clonotype came up many times. The chain recombines TRBV6-2 or TRBV6-3 with TRBJ2-1; the match to TRBD2 covers 7 bases. CDR3 size: 16 residues. Germline lookup yields CDR1 MNHEY and CDR2 SVGEGT. The J segment lost 10 bases and the V segment lost 5 bases, leaving 17 bases of the junction unmatched. The CDR3 DNA is TGTGCCAGCAGTGACCCCCCCCGCGGGGGTTCCCTCGAGCAGTTCTTC. This encodes CASSDPPRGGSLEQFF.

This clonotype was observed a handful of times. The chain combines TRBV7-8 with TRBJ2-3; TRBD1 matches 10 bases. The germline V gene encodes CDR1 SGHVS and CDR2 FQNEAQ. CDR3 size: 14 residues. Unmatched junction bases numbered 6, after V lost 5 bases and J lost 7 bases. The CDR3 protein is CASSNRQGAYTQYF. CDR3 DNA sequence: TGTGCCAGCAGCAACAGACAGGGGGCGTATACGCAGTATTTT.

This clonotype has at least ten counts. The chain carries TRBV20-1 and TRBJ2-7; TRBD1 agrees at 7 bases. CDR3 length: 15 residues. The trim removed 6 bases at V and 5 bases at J, leaving 16 bases unmatched. The germline gives CDR1 DFQATT, CDR2 SNEGSKA (reference sequence). Written as DNA, the CDR3 is TGCAGTGCCCTCTCCGATTCATTAGGGGGCCACGAGCAGTACTTC. The encoded protein is CSALSDSLGGHEQYF.

This clonotype was seen at least ten times. The J gene is TRBJ1-4, the V gene TRBV5-1; D remains unclear. V dropped 2 bases and J dropped 4 bases, with 9 bases sitting between them. The CDR3 covers 14 residues. The germline V gene encodes CDR1 SGHRS and CDR2 YFSETQ. CDR3 sequence: CASSFGEYNEKLFF. For the CDR3, the DNA is TGCGCCAGCAGCTTCGGGGAATATAATGAAAAACTGTTTTTT.

This clonotype was seen many times. This chain connects TRBV20-1 to TRBJ2-1; 8 bases line up with TRBD1. The CDR3 consists of 12 residues. Germline-derived CDR1 and CDR2 are DFQATT and SNEGSKA (reference sequence). The CDR3: CSAGQGYNEQFF. In DNA, the CDR3 is TGCAGCGCAGGACAGGGTTACAATGAGCAGTTCTTC.

Of note for this clonotype: A much more abundant neighbour one base away suggests this may be a read error. This chain joins TRBV7-2 and TRBJ1-1; D is possibly TRBD1 (6 bases). Germline CDR1 is SGHTA and CDR2 is FQGNSA. CDR3 size: 15 residues. V lost 6 bases, J lost 7 bases, and 21 bases lay in between. The DNA for the CDR3 is TGTGCCAGCAGTCACCTCACAGGGTGGGCCATTGAAGCTTTCTTT. Encoded protein: CASSHLTGWAIEAFF. Full variable domain (remainder filled in from reference TRBV7-2 and TRBJ1-1): GAGVSQSPSNKVTEKGKDVELRCDPISGHTALYWYRQSLGQGLEFLIYFQGNSAPDKSGLPSDRFSAERTGGSVSTLTIQRTQQEDSAVYLCASSHLTGWAIEAFFGQGTRLTVV.

This clonotype was seen a few times. The chain couples TRBV5-1 to TRBJ1-5; D not certain. The CDR3 consists of 13 residues. Germline V CDR1 and CDR2: SGHRS, YFSETQ. V was clipped by 3 bases and J by 4 bases, with 8 bases between them. The CDR3 reads CASSYSANQPQHF. CDR3 in DNA: TGCGCCAGCAGCTACAGTGCTAATCAGCCCCAGCATTTT.

The table lists this clonotype with many counts. The rearrangement joins TRBV7-2 to TRBJ2-7; 9 bases map to TRBD2. The CDR3 has 16 amino acids. V trimming: 5 bases; J trimming: 5 bases; junction bases outside the gene matches: 13. CDR1 is SGHTA and CDR2 is FQGNSA in the germline V gene. The CDR3 nucleotides are TGTGCCAGCAGCCCGACGGGACTAGCCGGTTTCCACGAGCAGTACTTC. Translated: CASSPTGLAGFHEQYF.

A note on this clonotype: The junction and the germline gene differ at one end; a read error may be behind it. The gene calls are TRBV28 and TRBJ2-3, with 9 positions matching TRBD2. Germline V gene lookup returns CDR1 MDHEN and CDR2 SYDVKM. The CDR3 has 13 residues. The CDR3 nucleotides are TGTGCCAGCAGTTTCAGTACGGGACTAGCCGCCCGTTGG. Encoded protein: CASSFSTGLAARW.

This chain uses TRBV20-1 with TRBJ2-6; no reliable D call. Germline-derived CDR1 and CDR2 are DFQATT and SNEGSKA (reference sequence). The length of the CDR3 is 15 residues. V shed 0 bases and J shed 5 bases, with 11 bases lying between them. This CDR3 reads CSARDAGKRANVLTF. DNA of the CDR3: TGCAGTGCTAGAGATGCCGGTAAGAGGGCCAACGTCCTGACTTTC.

This clonotype was detected a few times. The rearrangement joins TRBV15 to TRBJ2-5; the D gene could be TRBD1 or TRBD2 (6 bases each). The CDR3 contains 17 residues. V was trimmed by 0 bases and J by 4 bases, leaving 18 bases between them. CDR1 LNHNV and CDR2 YYDKDF come from the germline V gene (reference sequence). CDR3: CATSRDGAGPGVETQYF. CDR3 nucleotide sequence: TGTGCCACCAGCAGAGATGGAGCGGGCCCAGGGGTAGAGACCCAGTACTTC.

The V call is TRBV12-5, the J call TRBJ2-1; 7 bases fit TRBD1. J was trimmed by 0 bases and V by 2 bases; bases with no gene match: 4. Germline V gene data show CDR1 as LGHNT and CDR2 as FRNRAP. This CDR3 comprises 16 residues. CDR3 coding DNA: TGTGCTAGTGGTTTGAAAGGGGGCGTCTCCTACAATGAGCAGTTCTTC. Residues: CASGLKGGVSYNEQFF.

This clonotype came up once. A single base separates this from a much larger clone, so it may be a read error. The rearrangement uses TRBV11-2 and TRBJ2-2; 8 bases line up with TRBD2. Germline V CDR1 and CDR2: SGHAT, FQNNGV. This CDR3 comprises 14 residues. With 1 base clipped from V and 9 bases from J, the junction kept 4 bases outside the gene matches. CDR3 in amino acids: CASSLAGGDRELFF. In DNA form, the CDR3 reads TGTGCCAGCAGCTTAGCGGGGGGGGACAGGGAGCTGTTTTTT.

This clonotype came up many times. The chain carries TRBV7-2 and TRBJ2-7, with unresolved D. V lost 4 bases and J lost 5, with 6 bases in between. The CDR3 runs to 11 residues. Germline V lookup: CDR1 SGHTA, CDR2 FQGNSA. The CDR3 region is CASSYTDEQYF. The CDR3 DNA follows: TGTGCCAGCAGCTATACCGACGAGCAGTACTTC.

Ten or more counts support this clonotype. The chain joins TRBV7-8 to TRBJ2-3; TRBD2 matches 12 bases. Germline lookup yields CDR1 SGHVS and CDR2 FQNEAQ. The CDR3 runs 15 residues. After removal of 5 bases from V and 3 bases from J, the junction contained 3 bases not matched to a gene. CDR3 coding DNA: TGTGCCAGCAGCGTACTAGCGGGGGGAACAGATACGCAGTATTTT. It specifies CASSVLAGGTDTQYF.

The chain is built from TRBV24-1 and TRBJ1-4; 9 nucleotides agree with TRBD1. The CDR3 runs 15 residues. Germline-derived CDR1 and CDR2 are KGHDR and SFDVKD. Trimming at V came to 2 bases and at J to 6 bases, leaving 3 bases not matched to a gene. The CDR3 region is CATSDWTGVDEKLFF. The CDR3 nucleotides are TGTGCCACCAGTGATTGGACAGGGGTGGATGAAAAACTGTTTTTT.

This clonotype appeared a few times. V usage is TRBV28 and J usage is TRBJ1-2; D remains unclear. Germline CDR1 and CDR2: MDHEN and SYDVKM. Trimming removed 5 bases from V and 3 bases from J, with 7 bases in between. The CDR3 is 12 residues long. This CDR3 reads CASSKGYYGYTF. Written as DNA, the CDR3 is TGTGCCAGCAGTAAAGGGTACTATGGCTACACCTTC.

The table lists this clonotype with a few counts. The V call is TRBV20-1, the J call TRBJ1-1, with a possible D match to TRBD1 (5 bases). V lost 1 base, J lost 3 bases, and 15 bases lay in between. CDR1 DFQATT and CDR2 SNEGSKA come from the germline V gene (reference sequence). This CDR3 is 15 amino acids long. The CDR3 region is CSARGVTGGDTEAFF. Here the CDR3 DNA reads TGCAGTGCTAGAGGGGTCACGGGGGGGGACACTGAAGCTTTCTTT.

This clonotype was observed a handful of times. V gene TRBV5-1 combines with J gene TRBJ2-6; D unclear. The ends were cut back, 0 bases at V and 3 bases at J, with 4 bases in the middle. This CDR3 spans 14 amino acids. Per the germline V gene, CDR1 is SGHRS and CDR2 is YFSETQ. This CDR3 reads CASSLVVGANVLTF. Here the CDR3 DNA reads TGCGCCAGCAGCTTGGTGGTTGGGGCCAACGTCCTGACTTTC.

This clonotype was found many times. The chain carries TRBV21-1 and TRBJ1-1; the table's D call of TRBD1 was not tested on the DNA. TRBV21-1 counts as a pseudogene. The CDR3 runs to 18 residues. The CDR3 loop is CASSKWGDRQGMNTEAFF. In DNA form, the CDR3 reads TGTGCCAGCAGCAAATGGGGGGATAGACAGGGGATGAACACTGAAGCTTTCTTT.

Many counts were recorded for this clonotype. The chain links TRBV12-5 to TRBJ2-3; D unclear. The germline V and J ends were trimmed by 7 bases and 4 bases, with 15 bases remaining between them. Germline V lookup: CDR1 LGHNT, CDR2 FRNRAP. The CDR3 totals 14 residues. CDR3: CASAPGRDADTQYF. The CDR3 DNA is TGTGCTAGTGCCCCAGGACGTGACGCAGATACGCAGTATTTT.

This chain links TRBV30 with TRBJ1-6; perhaps TRBD1 as D (5 bases). Germline values: CDR1 GTSNPN, CDR2 SVGIG (reference sequence). The CDR3 consists of 15 residues. Trimming removed 0 bases from V and 7 bases from J, with 13 bases in between. CDR3 residues: CAWSVGGGRNSPLHF. CDR3 bases: TGTGCCTGGAGTGTCGGCGGGGGACGCAATTCACCCCTCCACTTT.

This clonotype appeared a few times. The CDR3 reads CASSQGGGPGDTQYF. In DNA, the CDR3 is TGTGCCAGCAGTCAGGGGGGGGGGCCTGGAGATACGCAGTATTTT. The chain employs TRBV6-1 and TRBJ2-3, with D tentatively TRBD1 or TRBD2 (7 bases each). This CDR3 has 15 residues. V was trimmed by 5 bases and J by 5 bases, leaving 17 bases between them. Germline-derived CDR1 and CDR2 are MNHNS and SASEGT.

The chain carries TRBV13 and TRBJ2-7; a possible D gene is TRBD2 (6 bases). Trimming shortened V by 7 bases and J by 2 bases, and 18 bases separated the two germline ends. Looked up from germline, CDR1 is PRHDT and CDR2 is FYEKMQ (reference sequence). The CDR3 runs 15 residues. DNA for the CDR3: TGTGCCAGCACCCAAGGACCGGGGGTGACCTACGAGCAGTACTTC. Amino acids: CASTQGPGVTYEQYF.

The V gene is TRBV3-1, the J gene TRBJ1-3; a weak D match, TRBD1 (5 bases). The V end lost 0 bases, the J end lost 5 bases, and 11 bases lay between the germline ends. This CDR3 has 15 residues. The germline CDR1 and CDR2 sequences are LGHDT and YNNKEL (reference sequence). CDR3 region: CASSQDTAGRNTIYF. In nucleotides, the CDR3 is TGTGCCAGCAGCCAAGATACGGCAGGGAGAAACACCATATATTTT.

V and J are TRBV6-5 and TRBJ1-6, with D possibly TRBD1 on 6 matching bases. Germline-derived CDR1 and CDR2 are MNHEY and SVGAGI. The CDR3 has 17 amino acids. Between the trimmed V and J ends, which lost 4 bases and 0 bases, there was a span of 13 bases. In DNA, the CDR3 is TGTGCCAGCAGTTTTCCCGACAGGAGCTCCTATAATTCACCCCTCCACTTT. Its protein is CASSFPDRSSYNSPLHF.

This clonotype was observed many times. This chain uses TRBV5-1 with TRBJ2-3; D gene uncertain. Trimming removed 5 bases at V and 2 bases at J, with 15 bases between. Per the germline V gene, CDR1 is SGHRS and CDR2 is YFSETQ. This CDR3 has 15 amino acids. CDR3 in DNA: TGCGCCAGCAGACAAGACTCGGGCCTCACAGATACGCAGTATTTT. It codes for CASRQDSGLTDTQYF.